The entry that follows covers one TCR beta chain sequence. Its target antigen remains unknown. No much larger clonotype is one base removed from it; base qualities were not supplied. Genomic DNA served as template for TCR beta VDJ combination and CDR3 sequence profiling. An Illumina HiSeq 2000 was the platform used for TCR repertoire sequencing. On the authors' methods: Repertoire assessment relied on Simpson's diversity index, CDR3 size and DJ length profiles, and TRBV/TRBJ rearrangement plots. The most abundant DNA sequence in the deep sequencing data was defined as the immunodominant clone. CDR3 amino acid sequences were checked for sharing across subjects and were also compared against the VDJdb database and published repertoires. TCRdb's own reprocessing of the public reads used fastp at Q25 and MiXCR and kept productive beta chains. Duplicate CDR3 protein sequences are folded into a single record with the most common DNA and genes. The V and J calls shown here were made by TCRdb, not taken from the authors' results. This sample holds some 150,000 distinct CDR3 sequences; around 75% were observed only once. 40% to 55% of the sample is taken by the ten largest.

The sample comes from a study of CD8+CD57+ T cells in acquired aplastic anemia (dated by TCRdb to the late 2010s). Some background on the complete study: On average, sorted CD4+ and CD8+ cells yielded 2.5 to 3.5 ug of extracted DNA, with a range of roughly 0.17 to 30 ug. CD8+CD57+ expansion was defined as frequency above the mean frequency observed in healthy subjects.

Expansion of CD8+CD57+ cells had been shown by flow cytometry in the patients chosen for sequencing. Severe acquired aplastic anemia was diagnosed in all patients according to International Study of Aplastic Anemia and Agranulocytosis and Camitta criteria. No patient had received any therapy when blood was sampled. The study deep-sequenced TCR repertoires of sorted CD4+ and CD8+ blood T cells from severe aplastic anemia patients and healthy subjects. Patients were enrolled in the USA under clinicaltrials.gov protocols 00001620, 01623167, 00001397, 00071045, 00081523 and 00961064. Ficoll-Paque density gradient centrifugation was used to isolate peripheral blood mononuclear cells. CD4+ and CD8+ T cells were sorted by FACS or magnetic beads before DNA extraction. Here V drops 5 bases and J drops 9 bases, and the junction holds 10 bases not matched to any gene. Including the terminal cysteine and phenylalanine, the CDR3 comprises 15 residues. Of the read, only the CDR3 DNA is kept; its 45 bases are in frame from base 1. The germline V gene sets CDR1 to SGHTA and CDR2 to FQGNSA.

Summary of the overall study and its limitations: Patients and healthy controls showed no significant difference in CD8+ Simpson's diversity (P=0.060). Approximately 31 CD8+ CDR3 sequences were found in both patients and controls but appeared to be highly expressed in patients and within the immunodominant clones of the patients.

The rearranged segments are TRBV7-2 and TRBJ2-1; TRBD2 agrees with 10 junctional bases. Sequenced input: sorted CD4+, CD8+, or CD8+CD57+ T cells (not recorded which) from PBMCs. The sequence came from a human donor with aplastic anemia. The DNA reads TGTGCCAGCAGCCCAGGACTAGCGGTACCCTTTGAGCAGTTCTTC. Protein translation: CASSPGLAVPFEQFF.